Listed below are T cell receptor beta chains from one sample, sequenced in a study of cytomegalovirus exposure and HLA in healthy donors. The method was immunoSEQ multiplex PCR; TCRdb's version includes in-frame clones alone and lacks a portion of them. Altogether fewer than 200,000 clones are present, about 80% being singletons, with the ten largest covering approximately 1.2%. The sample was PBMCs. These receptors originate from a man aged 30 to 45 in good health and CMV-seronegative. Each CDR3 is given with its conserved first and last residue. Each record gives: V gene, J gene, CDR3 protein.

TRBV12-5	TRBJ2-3	CASGGIGDTQYF
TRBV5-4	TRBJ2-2	CASSLDSGRGSTGELFF
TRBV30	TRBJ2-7	CAGSTGMDYEQYF
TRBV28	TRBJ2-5	CASSPVEAAKTQYF
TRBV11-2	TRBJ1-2	CASSLEYGRENYGYTF
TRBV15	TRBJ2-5	CATSRERRGQTTETQYF
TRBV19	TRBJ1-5	CATSKQGSNQPQHF
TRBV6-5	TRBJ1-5	CASSPRGNQPQHF
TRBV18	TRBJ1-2	CASSPGQGRDGYTF
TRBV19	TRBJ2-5	CASTSGTAQETQYF
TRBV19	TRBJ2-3	CASKAFPPGGGDTQYF
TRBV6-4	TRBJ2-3	CASSSSGGTDTQYF
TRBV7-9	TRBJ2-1	CASSLGTGSSYNEQFF
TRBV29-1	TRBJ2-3	CSATTGSGKGDTQYF
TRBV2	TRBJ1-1	CASIRSGVVTEAFF
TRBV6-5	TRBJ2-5	CASSSTTGGQETQYF
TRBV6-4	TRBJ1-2	CASSPQGTANYGYTF
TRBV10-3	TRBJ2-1	CAIRGMGYNEQFF
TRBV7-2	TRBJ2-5	CASSSRGLAGGETQYF
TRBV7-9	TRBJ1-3	CASSLGSFGNTIYF
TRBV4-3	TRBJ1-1	CASSQTRGETEAFF
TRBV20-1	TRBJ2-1	CSASAPNEQFF
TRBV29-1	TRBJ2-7	CSVVESSYEQYF
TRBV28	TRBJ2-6	CASTSGVSGANVLTF
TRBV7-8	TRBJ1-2	CASSELEANYGYTF
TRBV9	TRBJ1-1	CASTTGLKVTEAFF
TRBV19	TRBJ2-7	CASSSAGLAGASSYEQYF
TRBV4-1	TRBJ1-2	CASSQAQGSDGYTF
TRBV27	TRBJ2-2	CASSSREGAGELFF
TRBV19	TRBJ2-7	CASSIAGGGQGGYEQYF
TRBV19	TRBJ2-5	CASSMLAESETQYF
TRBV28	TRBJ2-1	CASTGLAGGPYYNEQFF
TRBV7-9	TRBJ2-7	CASSSPGTSFTYEQYF
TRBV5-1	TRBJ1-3	CASSLDGQALSGNTIYF
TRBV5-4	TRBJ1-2	CASSPGGQNYGYTF